Below, one T cell receptor (beta chain) is given with its context. This CDR3 contains 14 residues. Germline lookup yields CDR1 SGHNT and CDR2 YENEEA. Germline trimming cut 4 bases from V and 9 bases from J; bases unmatched to any gene: 3. Some clones are missing from TCRdb's copy, which holds only in-frame ones; the method was immunoSEQ multiplex PCR. In the table there are 55,000 to 90,000 clones, more than 75% of which are singletons. This sample stems from a study of OX40 agonist ivuxolimab in advanced cancers. Study context: Antecedent anti-PD-1, anti-PD-L1 or anti-CTLA-4 therapy was permissible, with about 39% having received some.

This rearrangement joins TRBV11-3 to TRBJ2-1; 13 bases are a match to TRBD2. The specimen comprised CD4+ or CD8+ T cells sorted from blood, sampled in a trial of the OX40 agonist ivuxolimab. The receptor comes from an adult with an advanced solid tumor such as melanoma, head and neck, liver or kidney cancer. The CDR3 coding sequence is TGTGCCAGCAGCTGGACTAGCGGGAGTGTTGAGCAGTTCTTC. Translating gives CASSWTSGSVEQFF.